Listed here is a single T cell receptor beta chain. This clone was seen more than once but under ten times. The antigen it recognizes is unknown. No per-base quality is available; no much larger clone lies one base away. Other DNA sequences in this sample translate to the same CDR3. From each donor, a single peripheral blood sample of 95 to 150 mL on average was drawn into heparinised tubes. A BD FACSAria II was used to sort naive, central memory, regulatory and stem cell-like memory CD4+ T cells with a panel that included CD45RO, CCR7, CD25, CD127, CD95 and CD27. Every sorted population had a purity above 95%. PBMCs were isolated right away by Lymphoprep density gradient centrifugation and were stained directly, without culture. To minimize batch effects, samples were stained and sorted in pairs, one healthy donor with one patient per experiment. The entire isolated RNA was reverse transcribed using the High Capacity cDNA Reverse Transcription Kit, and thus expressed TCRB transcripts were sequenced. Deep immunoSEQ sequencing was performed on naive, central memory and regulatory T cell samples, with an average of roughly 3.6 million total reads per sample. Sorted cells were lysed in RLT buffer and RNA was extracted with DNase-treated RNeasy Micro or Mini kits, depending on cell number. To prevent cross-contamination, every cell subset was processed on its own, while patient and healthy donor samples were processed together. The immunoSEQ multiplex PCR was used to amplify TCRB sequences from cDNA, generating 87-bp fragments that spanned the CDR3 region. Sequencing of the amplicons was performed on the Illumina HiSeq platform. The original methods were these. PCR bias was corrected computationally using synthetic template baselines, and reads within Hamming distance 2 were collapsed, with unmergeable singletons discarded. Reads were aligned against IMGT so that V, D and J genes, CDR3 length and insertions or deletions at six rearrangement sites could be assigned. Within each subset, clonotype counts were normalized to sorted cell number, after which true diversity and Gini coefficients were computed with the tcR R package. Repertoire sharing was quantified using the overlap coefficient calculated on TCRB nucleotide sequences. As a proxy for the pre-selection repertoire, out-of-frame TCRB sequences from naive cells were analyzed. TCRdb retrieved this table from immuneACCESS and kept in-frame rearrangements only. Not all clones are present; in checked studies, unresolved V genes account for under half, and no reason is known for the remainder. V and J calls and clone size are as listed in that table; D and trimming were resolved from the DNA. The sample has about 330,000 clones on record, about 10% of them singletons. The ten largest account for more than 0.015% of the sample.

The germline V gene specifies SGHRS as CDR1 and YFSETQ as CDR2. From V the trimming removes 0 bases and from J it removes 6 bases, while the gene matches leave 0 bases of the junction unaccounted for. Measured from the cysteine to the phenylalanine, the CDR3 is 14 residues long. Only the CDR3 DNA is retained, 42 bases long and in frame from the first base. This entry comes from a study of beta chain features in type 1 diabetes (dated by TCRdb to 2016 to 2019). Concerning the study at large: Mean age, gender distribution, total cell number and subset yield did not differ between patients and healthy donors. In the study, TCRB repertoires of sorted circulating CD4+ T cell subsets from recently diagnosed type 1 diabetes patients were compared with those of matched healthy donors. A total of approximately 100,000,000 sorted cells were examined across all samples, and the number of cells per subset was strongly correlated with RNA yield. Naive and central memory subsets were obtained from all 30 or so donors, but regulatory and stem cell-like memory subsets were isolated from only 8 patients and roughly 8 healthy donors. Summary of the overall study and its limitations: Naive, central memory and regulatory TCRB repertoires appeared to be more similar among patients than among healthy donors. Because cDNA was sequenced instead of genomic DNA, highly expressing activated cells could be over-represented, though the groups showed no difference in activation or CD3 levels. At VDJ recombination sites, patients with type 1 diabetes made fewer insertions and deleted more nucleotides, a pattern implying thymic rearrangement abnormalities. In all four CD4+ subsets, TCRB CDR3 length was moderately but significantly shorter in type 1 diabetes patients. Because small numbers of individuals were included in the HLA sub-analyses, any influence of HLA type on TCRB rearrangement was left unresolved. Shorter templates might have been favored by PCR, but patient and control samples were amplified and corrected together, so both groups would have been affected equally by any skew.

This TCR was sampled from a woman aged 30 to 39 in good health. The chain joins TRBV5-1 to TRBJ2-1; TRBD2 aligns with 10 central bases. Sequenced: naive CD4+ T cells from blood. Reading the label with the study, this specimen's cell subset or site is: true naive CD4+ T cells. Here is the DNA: TGCGCCAGCAGCTTGGGACTAGCGGGCAATGAGCAGTTCTTC. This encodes CASSLGLAGNEQFF.